This TCR beta chain was obtained from a study of T cell repertoires in cytomegalovirus infection. Looking at the study overall: Evidence of both CMV infection and a matching HLA type came from public TCR beta signatures.

MiXCR, run by TCRdb on the reads, gives a single entry per CDR3 protein. Seen here are approximately 110,000 distinct CDR3 sequences, approximately 30% observed once, and the top ten hold 58%. About this clonotype: Its antigen remains unknown.

In germline, CDR1 is SGHAT, CDR2 FQDESV (reference sequence). This CDR3 spans 18 amino acids. The V gene lost 2 bases and the J gene lost 0 bases, with 17 bases spanning the gap. Notes on the study in general: Public TCR beta family frequency separated CMV-and-HLA carriers, including in an independent cohort. The ex vivo response was dominated by HLA-C-restricted CMV-specific TCR beta clonotypes.

V is TRBV11-1 and J is TRBJ2-1; tentatively, D is TRBD1 (6 bases). Source: CD8+ T cells from cultured PBMCs, taken from culture after CMV antigen stimulation. The receptor was derived from a human donor in good health (CMV status not recorded). Some clones in this sample may be carry-over from other donors' samples. DNA for the CDR3: TGTGCCAGCAGCTTAACTGGGACATACGTTAGCTCCTACAATGAGCAGTTCTTC. It is translated as CASSLTGTYVSSYNEQFF.